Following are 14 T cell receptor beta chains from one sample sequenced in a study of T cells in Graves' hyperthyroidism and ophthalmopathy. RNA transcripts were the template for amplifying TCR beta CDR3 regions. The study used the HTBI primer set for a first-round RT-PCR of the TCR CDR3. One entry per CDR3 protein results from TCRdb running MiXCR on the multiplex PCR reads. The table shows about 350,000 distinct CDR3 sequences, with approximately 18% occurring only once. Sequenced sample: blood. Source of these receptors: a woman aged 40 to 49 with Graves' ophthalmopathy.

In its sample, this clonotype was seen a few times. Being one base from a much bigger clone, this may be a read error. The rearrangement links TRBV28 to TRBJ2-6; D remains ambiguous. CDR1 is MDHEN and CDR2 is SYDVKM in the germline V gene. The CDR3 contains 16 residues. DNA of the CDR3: TGTGCCATCAGTTTACCCGTATTGGGTGGGGCCAACGTCCTGACTTTC. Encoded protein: CAISLPVLGGANVLTF.

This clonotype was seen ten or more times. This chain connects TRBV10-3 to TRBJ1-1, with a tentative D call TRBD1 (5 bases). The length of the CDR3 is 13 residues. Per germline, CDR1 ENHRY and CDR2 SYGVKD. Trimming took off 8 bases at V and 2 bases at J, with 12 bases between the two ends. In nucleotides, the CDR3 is TGTGCCATCCGTGGTCAGGGTAACACTGAAGCTTTCTTT. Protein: CAIRGQGNTEAFF.

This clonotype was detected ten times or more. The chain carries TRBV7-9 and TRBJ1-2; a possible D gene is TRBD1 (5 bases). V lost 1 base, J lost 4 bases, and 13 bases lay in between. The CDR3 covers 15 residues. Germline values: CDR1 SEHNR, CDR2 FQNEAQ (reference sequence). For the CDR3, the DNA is TGTGCCAGCAGCTTAGGAGATGGGCAGGGCTATGGCTACACCTTC. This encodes CASSLGDGQGYGYTF.

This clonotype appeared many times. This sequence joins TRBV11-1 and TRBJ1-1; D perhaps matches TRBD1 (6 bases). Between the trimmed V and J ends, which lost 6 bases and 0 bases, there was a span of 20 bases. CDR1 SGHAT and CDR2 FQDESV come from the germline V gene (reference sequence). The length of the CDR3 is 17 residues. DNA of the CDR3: TGTGCCAGCAGAAACATCGGGGGGGGCATCTTGAACACTGAAGCTTTCTTT. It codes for CASRNIGGGILNTEAFF.

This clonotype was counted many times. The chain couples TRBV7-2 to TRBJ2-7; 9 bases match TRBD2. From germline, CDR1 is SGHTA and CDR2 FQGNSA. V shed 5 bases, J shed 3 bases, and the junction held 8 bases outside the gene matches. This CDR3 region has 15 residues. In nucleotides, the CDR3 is TGTGCCAGCAGCCGGGGGGCTAGCGGGAACTACGAGCAGTACTTC. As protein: CASSRGASGNYEQYF.

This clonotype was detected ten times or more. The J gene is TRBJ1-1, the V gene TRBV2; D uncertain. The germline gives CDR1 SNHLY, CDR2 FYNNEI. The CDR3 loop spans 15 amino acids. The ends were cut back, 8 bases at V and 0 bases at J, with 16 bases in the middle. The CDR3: CASLRRAAMNTEAFF. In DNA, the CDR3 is TGTGCCAGCCTTAGGAGGGCGGCCATGAACACTGAAGCTTTCTTT.

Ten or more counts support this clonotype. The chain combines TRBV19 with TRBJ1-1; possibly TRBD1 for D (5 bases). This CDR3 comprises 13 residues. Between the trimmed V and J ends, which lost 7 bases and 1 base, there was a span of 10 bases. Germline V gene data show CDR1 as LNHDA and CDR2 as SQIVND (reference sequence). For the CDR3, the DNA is TGTGCCAGTACGCAGGGAGGGAACACTGAAGCTTTCTTT. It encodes CASTQGGNTEAFF.

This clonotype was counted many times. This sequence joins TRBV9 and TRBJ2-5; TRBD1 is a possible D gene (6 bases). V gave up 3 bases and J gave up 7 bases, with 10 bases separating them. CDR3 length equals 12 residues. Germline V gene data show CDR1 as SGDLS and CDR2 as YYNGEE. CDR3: CASSGGRGTQYF. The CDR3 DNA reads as TGTGCCAGCAGCGGGGGGCGTGGGACCCAGTACTTC.

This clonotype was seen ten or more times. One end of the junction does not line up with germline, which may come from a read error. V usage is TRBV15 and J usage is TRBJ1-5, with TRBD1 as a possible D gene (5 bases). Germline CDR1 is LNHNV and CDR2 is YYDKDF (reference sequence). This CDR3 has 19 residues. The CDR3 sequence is CATSRDKRLGGRSNQLQHF. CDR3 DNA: TGTGCCACCAGCAGAGATAAGAGGCTGGGGGGTAGGAGCAATCAGCTCCAGCATTTT.

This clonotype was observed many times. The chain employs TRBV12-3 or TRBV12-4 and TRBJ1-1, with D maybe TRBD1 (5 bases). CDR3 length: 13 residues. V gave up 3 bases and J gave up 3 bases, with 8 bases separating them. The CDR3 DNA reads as TGTGCCAGCAGTTTGGGACCCTACACTGAAGCTTTCTTT. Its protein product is CASSLGPYTEAFF.

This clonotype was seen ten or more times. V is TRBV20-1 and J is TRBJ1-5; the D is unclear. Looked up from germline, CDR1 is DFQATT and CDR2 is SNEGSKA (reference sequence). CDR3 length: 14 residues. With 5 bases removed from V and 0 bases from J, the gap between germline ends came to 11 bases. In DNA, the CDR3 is TGCAGTGCTGGTCCGAGCGATAGCAATCAGCCCCAGCATTTT. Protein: CSAGPSDSNQPQHF.

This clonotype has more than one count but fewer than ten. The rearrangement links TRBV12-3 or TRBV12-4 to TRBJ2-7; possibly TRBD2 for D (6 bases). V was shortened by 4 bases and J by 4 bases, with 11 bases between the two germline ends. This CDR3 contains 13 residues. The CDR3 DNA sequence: TGTGCCAGCAGTTCTAGCGATAGATACGAGCAGTACTTC. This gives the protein CASSSSDRYEQYF.

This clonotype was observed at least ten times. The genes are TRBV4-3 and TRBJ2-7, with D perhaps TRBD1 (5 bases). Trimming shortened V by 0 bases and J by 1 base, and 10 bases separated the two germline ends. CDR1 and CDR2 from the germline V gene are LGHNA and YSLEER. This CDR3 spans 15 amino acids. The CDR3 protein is CASSQEGRGSYEQYF. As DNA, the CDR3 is TGCGCCAGCAGCCAAGAAGGTAGGGGATCCTACGAGCAGTACTTC.

DNA of the CDR3: TGTGCCAGCAGCTCAGGGACAGCCCTGAACACCGGGGAGCTGTTTTTT. This gives the protein CASSSGTALNTGELFF. The chain has TRBV11-2 and TRBJ2-2, with 7 bases aligning to TRBD1. J was trimmed by 1 base and V by 4 bases; bases with no gene match: 6. The CDR3 extends over 16 amino acids. Germline loops: CDR1 SGHAT, CDR2 FQNNGV. The variable domain in full, completed from reference TRBV11-2 and TRBJ2-2, reads EAGVAQSPRYKIIEKRQSVAFWCNPISGHATLYWYQQILGQGPKLLIQFQNNGVVDDSQLPKDRFSAERLKGVDSTLKIQPAKLEDSAVYLCASSSGTALNTGELFFGEGSRLTVL.